This is a list of T cell receptor beta chains from one sample in a study of OX40 agonist ivuxolimab in advanced cancers. TCRdb's copy holds only in-frame clones and misses some; the assay was immunoSEQ multiplex PCR. The sample lists about 53,000 clones, roughly 88% occurring once. The sample consisted of CD4+ or CD8+ T cells sorted from blood, taken in a trial of the OX40 agonist ivuxolimab. These TCRs come from an adult with an advanced solid tumor such as melanoma, head and neck, liver or kidney cancer. The CDR3 runs from the conserved cysteine through the conserved F or W. Each record gives: D gene, V gene, clone size, J gene, CDR3 DNA, CDR3 protein. The D gene is left open where the match is weak. Clone size, where shown, is once, few, many, or a class for clones that have expanded.

-,TRBV5-1,once,TRBJ2-1,TGCGCCAGCAAGGAGCAGGTGCCCAATGAGCAGTTCTTC,CASKEQVPNEQFF
-,TRBV9,-,TRBJ2-7,TGTGCCAGCAGCGTAGCCCCGACGGTTCTGTACGAGCAGTACTTC,CASSVAPTVLYEQYF
TRBD2,TRBV13,-,TRBJ2-5,TGTGCCAGCAGCCCCCCCAGTAGCGGGAGATCAGAGACCCAGTACTTC,CASSPPSSGRSETQYF
-,TRBV11-1,-,TRBJ2-6,TGTGCCAGCAGCTTAACAGGAGTCTCTGGGGCCAACGTCCTGACTTTC,CASSLTGVSGANVLTF
-,TRBV28,-,TRBJ2-6,TGTGCCAGCACGGGGTCAGGGGCTGGGGCCAACGTCCTGACTTTC,CASTGSGAGANVLTF
-,TRBV11-2,-,TRBJ2-7,TGTGCCAGCAGGGGCGGCTCCACCTACGAGCAGTACTTC,CASRGGSTYEQYF
-,TRBV4-1,-,TRBJ2-3,TGCGCCAGCAGCCAAGATTTTGTTAGGGCCGCCCCGTATTTT,CASSQDFVRAAPYF
TRBD1,TRBV5-4,-,TRBJ2-5,TGTGCCAGCAGCGGCGGGGACAGGGGTTCGGAGACCCAGTACTTC,CASSGGDRGSETQYF
-,TRBV5-8,-,TRBJ2-1,TGTGCCAGCAGCACGCTAGCGTCCCGATGGCAGTTCTTC,CASSTLASRWQFF
-,TRBV11-2,-,TRBJ2-3,TGTGCCAGCAGCAACACAGATACGCAGTATTTT,CASSNTDTQYF
-,TRBV6-5,-,TRBJ2-5,TGTGCCAGCAGCCCCGGGACGGGTCAGACCCAGTACTTC,CASSPGTGQTQYF
-,TRBV11-2,-,TRBJ1-3,TGTGCCAGCCGGTGGGGGAACTCTGGAAACACCATATATTTT,CASRWGNSGNTIYF
TRBD1,TRBV5-6,-,TRBJ2-2,TGTGCCAGCAGCACGGACAGGGGGAATCCCGGGGAGCTGTTTTTT,CASSTDRGNPGELFF
TRBD2,TRBV7-9,-,TRBJ2-5,TGTGCCAGCAGCGGGGGACTAGCGATCCAAGAGACCCAGTACTTC,CASSGGLAIQETQYF
TRBD2,TRBV19,-,TRBJ2-4,TGTGCCAGTAGTATAGGCCGACTAGCAGGACGGGTGAGGAACATTCAGTACTTC,CASSIGRLAGRVRNIQYF
-,TRBV4-2,-,TRBJ1-6,TGTGCCAGCAGCCAAGAAATTGGGCCGGTCAGAGATTCACCCCTCCACTTT,CASSQEIGPVRDSPLHF
-,TRBV21-1,few,TRBJ1-1,TGTGCCAGCAGCCCCACTCCGGACGGGAACACTGAAGCTTTCTTT,CASSPTPDGNTEAFF
-,TRBV7-2,-,TRBJ2-1,TGTGCCAGCAGGCAGGGTTACGAGCAGTTCTTC,CASRQGYEQFF
-,TRBV5-1,-,TRBJ2-2,TGCGCCAGCGGTCGTCTACAGTTGGGGAGTGCCGGGGAGCTGTTTTTT,CASGRLQLGSAGELFF
TRBD2,TRBV5-1,-,TRBJ2-7,TGCGCCAGCAGACTCGGACTAGCGGGGGTAAACTCCTACGAGCAGTACTTC,CASRLGLAGVNSYEQYF
-,TRBV18,-,TRBJ2-5,TGTGCCAGCTCACCGTCCGGGACATGGGGAGAGACCCAGTACTTC,CASSPSGTWGETQYF
-,TRBV6-5,-,TRBJ1-5,TGTGCCAGCAGTTACTCTATCGCGGGCGGCAATCAGCCCCAGCATTTT,CASSYSIAGGNQPQHF
TRBD1,TRBV7-3,-,TRBJ2-5,TGTGCCAGCAGCTCTGGCGGCGGGACAGGGCAAGAGACCCAGTACTTC,CASSSGGGTGQETQYF
TRBD2,TRBV5-1,-,TRBJ2-3,TGCGCCAGCAGCTTGGCTAGCGGGGGGAGGACAGATACGCAGTATTTT,CASSLASGGRTDTQYF
-,TRBV28,-,TRBJ1-5,TGTGCCAGCAGTATAATCGATCAGCCCCAGCATTTT,CASSIIDQPQHF
-,TRBV2,once,TRBJ1-2,TGTGCCAGCAGTGGCAGGGGCGTCTATGGCTACACCTTC,CASSGRGVYGYTF
-,TRBV6-5,-,TRBJ1-2,TGTGCCAGCAGATTGTCCGGGGGTGGCTACACCTTC,CASRLSGGGYTF
-,TRBV7-2,-,TRBJ2-4,TGTGCCAGCAGCTTAGCTTGGGTGACTCCGCGGAGCAAAAACATTCAGTACTTC,CASSLAWVTPRSKNIQYF
-,TRBV28,once,TRBJ2-7,TGTGCCAGCAGTCTTTGGGACAACTCCTACGAGCAGTACTTC,CASSLWDNSYEQYF
TRBD2,TRBV5-6,-,TRBJ2-2,TGTGCCAGCAGCCCGGCTAGCGGGTTTACCGGGGAGCTGTTTTTT,CASSPASGFTGELFF
-,TRBV18,-,TRBJ1-3,TGTGCCAGCTCACCACCGAACCCCGGAAACACCATATATTTT,CASSPPNPGNTIYF
TRBD2,TRBV18,-,TRBJ2-7,TGTGCCAGCTCACAAGCGACTAGCGGGATGGGCGAGCAGTACTTC,CASSQATSGMGEQYF
TRBD2,TRBV5-1,once,TRBJ2-5,TGCGCCAGCAGCTTGAGGGGAGGGGAGACCCAGTACTTC,CASSLRGGETQYF
-,TRBV6-5,-,TRBJ2-7,TGTGCCACCAGTGTGGGGTACGAGCAGTACTTC,CATSVGYEQYF
-,TRBV5-6,-,TRBJ1-4,TGTGCCAGCAGTCTGGGGTTCCAGGGAAATGAAAAACTGTTTTTT,CASSLGFQGNEKLFF
TRBD1,TRBV27,-,TRBJ2-5,TGTGCCAGCAGCTGGACAGGGAGCGTGCGCGAAGAGACCCAGTACTTC,CASSWTGSVREETQYF
TRBD2,TRBV29-1,-,TRBJ2-1,TGCAGCGTTGAGGTCCTAGCGGGGGTCAATGAGCAGTTCTTC,CSVEVLAGVNEQFF
-,TRBV6-1,-,TRBJ2-1,TGTGCCAGCAGTGGACTCGGGGTTGTGCACAATGAGCAGTTCTTC,CASSGLGVVHNEQFF
-,TRBV28,-,TRBJ1-2,TGTGCCAGCGACCCCGCTCAGCGGGCCGGCTATGGCTACACCTTC,CASDPAQRAGYGYTF
TRBD1,TRBV10-3,few,TRBJ1-1,TGTGCCATCAGGCCGGGACAGGGTATTCAGACTGAAGCTTTCTTT,CAIRPGQGIQTEAFF
TRBD1,TRBV29-1,-,TRBJ1-3,TGCAGCGCGACAGGGTTAGGAAACACCATATATTTT,CSATGLGNTIYF
-,TRBV6-5,-,TRBJ1-2,TGTGCCAGCAGTCCCACGACGGTAGAGGGGAACACCTTC,CASSPTTVEGNTF
-,TRBV7-3,-,TRBJ2-7,TGTGCCAGCAGCGAAGGAGGGGGCTACGAGCAGTACTTC,CASSEGGGYEQYF
-,TRBV27,-,TRBJ1-4,TGTGCCAGCAGTTTATTTAGGGGAAATGAAAAACTGTTTTTT,CASSLFRGNEKLFF
-,TRBV2,-,TRBJ1-4,TGTGCCAGCAGATTTTTGGGACGTACACAGGAAAAACTGTTTTTT,CASRFLGRTQEKLFF
TRBD2,TRBV18,-,TRBJ2-1,TGTGCCAGCTCACTGTCTTCTAGCGGGAGTTCGAATGAGCAGTTCTTC,CASSLSSSGSSNEQFF
TRBD1,TRBV15,-,TRBJ1-4,TGTGCCACCAGCGAACCGGGACAGGGAGGGGAAAAACTGTTTTTT,CATSEPGQGGEKLFF
-,TRBV9,-,TRBJ2-3,TGTGCCAGCAGCGTAGTGAGCGGAAACGCAGATACGCAGTATTTT,CASSVVSGNADTQYF
-,TRBV11-2,-,TRBJ1-1,TGTGCCAGCAGCATCGCCCAGGGCCGGGAAGCTTTCTTT,CASSIAQGREAFF
TRBD1,TRBV27,-,TRBJ2-1,TGTGCCAGCAGTCCCCGGGGGACAGGGACTACGAATGAGCAGTTCTTC,CASSPRGTGTTNEQFF
TRBD1,TRBV6-6,-,TRBJ1-1,TGTGCCAGCAGTTACCTGCAGGGGGCGGACACTGAAGCTTTCTTT,CASSYLQGADTEAFF
-,TRBV7-8,-,TRBJ1-5,TGTGCCAGCAGCCCGGGGCTGGGCGGCAATCAGCCCCAGCATTTT,CASSPGLGGNQPQHF
-,TRBV28,-,TRBJ1-6,TGTGCCAGCAGTTTAGCGTACGTTGGTTCACCCCTCCACTTT,CASSLAYVGSPLHF